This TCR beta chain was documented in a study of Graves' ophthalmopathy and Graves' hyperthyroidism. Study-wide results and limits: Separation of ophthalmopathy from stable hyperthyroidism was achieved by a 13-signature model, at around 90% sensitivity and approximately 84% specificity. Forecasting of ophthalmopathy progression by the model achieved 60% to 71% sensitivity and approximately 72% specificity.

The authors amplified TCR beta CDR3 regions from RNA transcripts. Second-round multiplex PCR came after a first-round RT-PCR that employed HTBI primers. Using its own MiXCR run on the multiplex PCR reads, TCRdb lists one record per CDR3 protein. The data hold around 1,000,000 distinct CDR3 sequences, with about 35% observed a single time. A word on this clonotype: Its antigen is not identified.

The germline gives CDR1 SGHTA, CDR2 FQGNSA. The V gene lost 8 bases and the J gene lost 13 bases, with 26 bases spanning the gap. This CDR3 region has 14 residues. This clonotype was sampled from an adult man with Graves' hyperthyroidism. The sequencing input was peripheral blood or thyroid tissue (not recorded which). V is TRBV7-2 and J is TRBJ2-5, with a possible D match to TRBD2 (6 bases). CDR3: CASAQYSGGGSLYF. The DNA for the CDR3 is TGTGCCAGCGCCCAGTATTCCGGGGGAGGTAGTCTGTACTTC.